The clone carrying this T cell receptor (beta chain) is labeled as hyperexpanded. Its specificity is unknown. Data came from immunoSEQ multiplex PCR; TCRdb stores just in-frame clones and leaves some out. This repertoire includes dozens of clones. This sample stems from a study of CD4+ T cells in melanoma. Study-level points and caveats: CD8+ T cell, macrophage and B cell function reportedly correlated with neoantigen-specific CD4+ T cells. Diverse differentiation states were reported for melanoma neoantigen-specific CD4+ T cells.

V was pared by 2 bases and J by 4 bases, with 14 bases between. This CDR3 comprises 15 residues. Germline V gene sequence: CDR1 SGHTA, CDR2 FQGNSA. This sequence was found in a human donor with melanoma. Some clones in this sample may be carry-over from other donors' samples. The sample taken for sequencing was a T cell line or clone, from whole sample or a sorted T cell fraction (not recorded which). This chain links TRBV7-2 with TRBJ2-5; the D gene is possibly TRBD2 (6 bases). Here the CDR3 reads CASSLLAGSGETQYF. The DNA of the CDR3 is TGTGCCAGCAGCTTACTCGCGGGGTCGGGAGAGACCCAGTACTTC.